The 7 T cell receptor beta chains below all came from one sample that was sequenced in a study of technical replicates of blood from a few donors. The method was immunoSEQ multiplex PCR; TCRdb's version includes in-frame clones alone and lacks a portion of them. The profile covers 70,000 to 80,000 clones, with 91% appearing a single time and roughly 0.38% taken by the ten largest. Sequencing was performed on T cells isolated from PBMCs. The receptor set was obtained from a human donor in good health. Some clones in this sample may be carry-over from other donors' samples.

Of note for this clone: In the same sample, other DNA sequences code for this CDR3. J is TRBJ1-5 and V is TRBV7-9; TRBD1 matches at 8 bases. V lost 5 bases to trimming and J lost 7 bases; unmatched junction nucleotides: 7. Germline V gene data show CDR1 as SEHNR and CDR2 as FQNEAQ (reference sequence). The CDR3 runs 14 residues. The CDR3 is CASSLGQGGQPQHF. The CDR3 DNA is TGTGCCAGCAGCCTCGGACAGGGTGGACAGCCCCAGCATTTT.

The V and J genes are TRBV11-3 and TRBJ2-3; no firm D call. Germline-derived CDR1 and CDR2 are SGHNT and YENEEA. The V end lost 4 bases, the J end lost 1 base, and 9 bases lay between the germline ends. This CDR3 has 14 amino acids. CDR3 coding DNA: TGTGCCAGCAGCTCAGGTCATCGCACAGATACGCAGTATTTT. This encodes CASSSGHRTDTQYF.

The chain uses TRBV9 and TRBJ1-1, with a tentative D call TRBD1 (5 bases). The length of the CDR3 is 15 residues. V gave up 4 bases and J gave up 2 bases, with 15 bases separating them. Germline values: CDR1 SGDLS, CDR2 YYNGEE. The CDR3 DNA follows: TGTGCCAGCAGCCTACTTCCGACAGCAAACACTGAAGCTTTCTTT. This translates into CASSLLPTANTEAFF.

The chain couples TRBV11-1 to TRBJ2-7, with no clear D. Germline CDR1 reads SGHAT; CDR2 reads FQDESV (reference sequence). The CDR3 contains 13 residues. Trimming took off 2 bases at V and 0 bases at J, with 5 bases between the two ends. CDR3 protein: CASSLTPSYEQYF. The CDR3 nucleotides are TGTGCCAGCAGCTTAACACCCTCCTACGAGCAGTACTTC.

The CDR3 spells CAWSEQGNLVYGYTF. CDR3 coding DNA: TGTGCCTGGAGTGAACAGGGGAACCTAGTCTATGGCTACACCTTC. The chain employs TRBV30 and TRBJ1-2; 7 bases are a match to TRBD1. From germline, CDR1 is GTSNPN and CDR2 SVGIG (reference sequence). There are 15 residues in the CDR3. With 1 base clipped from V and 4 bases from J, the junction kept 9 bases outside the gene matches.

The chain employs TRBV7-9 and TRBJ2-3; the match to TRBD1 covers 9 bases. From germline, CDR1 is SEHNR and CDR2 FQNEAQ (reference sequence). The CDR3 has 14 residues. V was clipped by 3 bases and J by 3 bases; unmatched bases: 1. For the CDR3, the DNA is TGTGCCAGCAGCTTGACAGGGGGTACAGATACGCAGTATTTT. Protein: CASSLTGGTDTQYF.

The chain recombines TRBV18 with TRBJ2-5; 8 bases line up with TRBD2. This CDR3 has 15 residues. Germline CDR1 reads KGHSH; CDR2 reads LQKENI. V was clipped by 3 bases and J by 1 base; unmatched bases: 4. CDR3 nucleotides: TGTGCCAGCTCACCCTGGCGGGGGGTCCAAGAGACCCAGTACTTC. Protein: CASSPWRGVQETQYF.